The clone carrying this T cell receptor beta chain appeared once. What it binds is not known. The same CDR3 can be traced to other DNA sequences in this sample. The record originates from a study of shared clonotypes between healthy human individuals. Study details: Sampling drew on donors who were a couple of women and three men aged 18 to 49.

The assay was run at deep level. Replicate sorted-subset PCRs were loaded with roughly 190 ng DNA, tens of thousands of T cell genomes. Repertoires were generated with immunoSEQ multiplex PCR, while TCRdb's copy carries only in-frame clones and drops some. The table includes about 1.5 million clones, approximately 98% detected once. Study-wide results and limits: For naive CD4 cells, roughly 5% of clonotypes were shared across a few donors.

Germline V gives CDR1 MNHNS, CDR2 SASEGT. The length of the CDR3 is 11 residues. The germline V and J ends were trimmed by 1 base and 8 bases, with 5 bases remaining between them. This TCR was sampled from a man aged 30 to 39 in good health. The chain has TRBV6-1 and TRBJ1-1, with D uncertain. Material: naive CD4+ T cells sorted from blood. Noted subset: CD45RA+ positively selected. The CDR3 DNA follows: TGTGCCAGCAGTGAAGTTTCGGAAGCTTTCTTT. Amino acids: CASSEVSEAFF.